This is a list of T cell receptor beta chains from one sample in a study of T cell changes during pregnancy in multiple sclerosis. Method: immunoSEQ multiplex PCR; TCRdb's copy keeps in-frame clones and lacks some. Here the sample spans 110,000 or so clones, about 94% being singletons. Sequencing was performed on peripheral blood, taken before pregnancy. The source of these receptors is a female donor with multiple sclerosis, enrolled in a pregnancy study. Both conserved end residues are part of each CDR3. The order of the fields is CDR3 protein, CDR3 DNA, J gene, clone size, D gene, V gene. A D gene is named only where the DNA matches it firmly. Clone size is not always given. Where it is, it says once, few, many or a class for expanded clones.

cdr3_aa: CASSVQDSGANVLTF
cdr3_nt: TGCGCCAGCAGCGTACAGGATAGTGGGGCCAACGTCCTGACTTTC
j_call: TRBJ2-6
clone_size: -
d_call: -
v_call: TRBV5-1

cdr3_aa: CASSVLGSMNTEAFF
cdr3_nt: TGTGCCAGCAGCGTACTAGGAAGCATGAACACTGAAGCTTTCTTT
j_call: TRBJ1-1
clone_size: -
d_call: -
v_call: TRBV9

cdr3_aa: CASSLAHTQYF
cdr3_nt: TGCGCCAGCAGTCTGGCACATACGCAGTATTTT
j_call: TRBJ2-3
clone_size: -
d_call: -
v_call: TRBV10-2

cdr3_aa: CASSPLGGIAVQPQHF
cdr3_nt: TGTGCCAGCAGTCCGCTCGGGGGGATAGCAGTTCAGCCCCAGCATTTT
j_call: TRBJ1-5
clone_size: -
d_call: -
v_call: TRBV27

cdr3_aa: CASSPRQGNTEAFF
cdr3_nt: TGTGCCAGCAGTCCCCGACAGGGAAACACTGAAGCTTTCTTT
j_call: TRBJ1-1
clone_size: -
d_call: TRBD1
v_call: TRBV28

cdr3_aa: CASSLNEITGELFF
cdr3_nt: TGTGCCAGCAGCTTAAATGAGATTACCGGGGAGCTGTTTTTT
j_call: TRBJ2-2
clone_size: -
d_call: -
v_call: TRBV6-6

cdr3_aa: CASSYSLGGTEAFF
cdr3_nt: TGTGCCAGCAGTTATTCTTTGGGGGGGACTGAAGCTTTCTTT
j_call: TRBJ1-1
clone_size: -
d_call: -
v_call: TRBV6-5

cdr3_aa: CASSTRLAGGLTDTQYF
cdr3_nt: TGCGCCAGCAGCACCCGACTAGCGGGAGGCCTCACAGATACGCAGTATTTT
j_call: TRBJ2-3
clone_size: -
d_call: TRBD2
v_call: TRBV5-1

cdr3_aa: CASRGTGWNQPQHF
cdr3_nt: TGTGCCAGCAGGGGGACAGGCTGGAATCAGCCCCAGCATTTT
j_call: TRBJ1-5
clone_size: -
d_call: TRBD1
v_call: TRBV6-1

cdr3_aa: CASSQGGRGYTF
cdr3_nt: TGTGCCAGCAGCCAAGGTGGGCGTGGCTACACCTTC
j_call: TRBJ1-2
clone_size: few
d_call: -
v_call: TRBV4-2

cdr3_aa: CASSLPNIQYF
cdr3_nt: TGTGCCAGCAGTCTCCCTAACATTCAGTACTTC
j_call: TRBJ2-4
clone_size: -
d_call: -
v_call: TRBV27

cdr3_aa: CASSLEASGSNTQYF
cdr3_nt: TGTGCCAGCAGCTTAGAGGCTAGCGGGAGCAATACGCAGTATTTT
j_call: TRBJ2-3
clone_size: -
d_call: TRBD2
v_call: TRBV7-2

cdr3_aa: CASSVAGGRDEQFF
cdr3_nt: TGTGCCAGCAGCGTAGCGGGAGGGCGGGATGAGCAGTTCTTC
j_call: TRBJ2-1
clone_size: -
d_call: TRBD2
v_call: TRBV9

cdr3_aa: CASSLVGVFQPQHF
cdr3_nt: TGTGCCAGCAGTTTAGTCGGGGTGTTTCAGCCCCAGCATTTT
j_call: TRBJ1-5
clone_size: -
d_call: -
v_call: TRBV28

cdr3_aa: CASSMTGRSYQPQHF
cdr3_nt: TGTGCCAGTAGTATGACAGGGAGAAGTTATCAGCCCCAGCATTTT
j_call: TRBJ1-5
clone_size: -
d_call: TRBD1
v_call: TRBV19

cdr3_aa: CASSSAGQGAFF
cdr3_nt: TGCGCCAGCAGCTCGGCAGGGCAGGGAGCTTTCTTT
j_call: TRBJ1-1
clone_size: few
d_call: -
v_call: TRBV5-1

cdr3_aa: CASSLRRDRAIPPYEQYF
cdr3_nt: TGTGCCAGCAGCTTAAGGAGGGACAGGGCCATTCCGCCCTACGAGCAGTACTTC
j_call: TRBJ2-7
clone_size: -
d_call: TRBD1
v_call: TRBV11-1

cdr3_aa: CASSLTRQGYEQYF
cdr3_nt: TGTGCCAGCAGCTTAACGCGACAGGGCTACGAGCAGTACTTC
j_call: TRBJ2-7
clone_size: -
d_call: TRBD1
v_call: TRBV7-2

cdr3_aa: CASRHRGFLNTEAFF
cdr3_nt: TGTGCCAGCAGGCACAGGGGTTTTTTGAACACTGAAGCTTTCTTT
j_call: TRBJ1-1
clone_size: once
d_call: TRBD1
v_call: TRBV2

cdr3_aa: CASSFPGTGQAQHF
cdr3_nt: TGTGCCAGCAGTTTCCCGGGGACAGGGCAAGCCCAGCATTTT
j_call: TRBJ1-5
clone_size: -
d_call: TRBD1
v_call: TRBV28

cdr3_aa: CASRTGTGDTGELFF
cdr3_nt: TGTGCCAGCAGGACCGGGACTGGGGACACCGGGGAGCTGTTTTTT
j_call: TRBJ2-2
clone_size: -
d_call: -
v_call: TRBV5-6

cdr3_aa: CASSRLGQENIQYF
cdr3_nt: TGTGCCAGCAGCCGATTGGGACAGGAAAACATTCAGTACTTC
j_call: TRBJ2-4
clone_size: -
d_call: TRBD1
v_call: TRBV5-4

cdr3_aa: CASSVAVGSSYNEQFF
cdr3_nt: TGTGCCAGCAGCGTAGCGGTTGGGAGCTCCTACAATGAGCAGTTCTTC
j_call: TRBJ2-1
clone_size: -
d_call: -
v_call: TRBV9

cdr3_aa: CASSRYRGYNEQFF
cdr3_nt: TGTGCCAGCAGTCGGTACAGGGGCTACAATGAGCAGTTCTTC
j_call: TRBJ2-1
clone_size: -
d_call: TRBD1
v_call: TRBV2

cdr3_aa: CASSPAEGTEAFF
cdr3_nt: TGTGCCAGCTCACCGGCGGAAGGTACTGAAGCTTTCTTT
j_call: TRBJ1-1
clone_size: -
d_call: -
v_call: TRBV18

cdr3_aa: CASSPAREEGYTF
cdr3_nt: TGTGCCAGCTCACCAGCCAGGGAGGAGGGCTACACCTTC
j_call: TRBJ1-2
clone_size: -
d_call: -
v_call: TRBV18

cdr3_aa: CASSYDRTNYGYTF
cdr3_nt: TGTGCCAGCAGTTACGACAGGACTAACTATGGCTACACCTTC
j_call: TRBJ1-2
clone_size: -
d_call: -
v_call: TRBV6-6

cdr3_aa: CASSRRDRNTGELFF
cdr3_nt: TGTGCCAGTAGTAGGAGGGACAGAAACACCGGGGAGCTGTTTTTT
j_call: TRBJ2-2
clone_size: -
d_call: -
v_call: TRBV19

cdr3_aa: CASSITGFGSYNEQFF
cdr3_nt: TGCGCCAGCAGCATCACGGGGTTCGGCTCCTACAATGAGCAGTTCTTC
j_call: TRBJ2-1
clone_size: -
d_call: -
v_call: TRBV5-1

cdr3_aa: CASSDRDRNTEAFF
cdr3_nt: TGTGCCAGCAGCGACCGGGACAGGAACACTGAAGCTTTCTTT
j_call: TRBJ1-1
clone_size: -
d_call: TRBD1
v_call: TRBV9

cdr3_aa: CAWSRERGTYGYTF
cdr3_nt: TGTGCCTGGTCGAGGGAACGAGGAACCTATGGCTACACCTTC
j_call: TRBJ1-2
clone_size: once
d_call: -
v_call: TRBV30

cdr3_aa: CASSQRLQGRNTEAFF
cdr3_nt: TGTGCCAGCAGCCAAAGGTTACAGGGGAGGAACACTGAAGCTTTCTTT
j_call: TRBJ1-1
clone_size: once
d_call: TRBD1
v_call: TRBV4-2

cdr3_aa: CASSPPWNTGELFF
cdr3_nt: TGTGCCAGCTCACCACCCTGGAACACCGGGGAGCTGTTTTTT
j_call: TRBJ2-2
clone_size: -
d_call: -
v_call: TRBV18

cdr3_aa: CASSRTEPLRGYTF
cdr3_nt: TGTGCCAGTAGCCGGACAGAACCTCTCCGGGGCTACACCTTC
j_call: TRBJ1-2
clone_size: -
d_call: -
v_call: TRBV19

cdr3_aa: CASTPGQEGNQPQHF
cdr3_nt: TGTGCCAGCACCCCGGGACAGGAGGGCAATCAGCCCCAGCATTTT
j_call: TRBJ1-5
clone_size: -
d_call: TRBD1
v_call: TRBV6-1

cdr3_aa: CASSLSGVLAKNIQYF
cdr3_nt: TGTGCCAGCAGCCTTTCAGGGGTGTTAGCCAAAAACATTCAGTACTTC
j_call: TRBJ2-4
clone_size: -
d_call: -
v_call: TRBV27

cdr3_aa: CASSLQGSYAYGYTF
cdr3_nt: TGTGCCAGCTCCCTACAGGGAAGTTATGCCTATGGCTACACCTTC
j_call: TRBJ1-2
clone_size: -
d_call: -
v_call: TRBV18

cdr3_aa: CASSHSPSDLAGPSDTQYF
cdr3_nt: TGTGCCAGTAGCCACTCACCTTCCGATCTAGCGGGACCGTCAGATACGCAGTATTTT
j_call: TRBJ2-3
clone_size: once
d_call: TRBD2
v_call: TRBV19

cdr3_aa: CASSPTSGRPYEQYF
cdr3_nt: TGTGCCAGCAGCCCAACTAGCGGGAGGCCTTACGAGCAGTACTTC
j_call: TRBJ2-7
clone_size: -
d_call: TRBD2
v_call: TRBV11-2

cdr3_aa: CASTGVRSEQYF
cdr3_nt: TGTGCCAGTACAGGGGTAAGGAGCGAGCAGTACTTC
j_call: TRBJ2-7
clone_size: -
d_call: TRBD1
v_call: TRBV28

cdr3_aa: CASSLSGIYNEQFF
cdr3_nt: TGTGCCAGCAGTTTAAGCGGAATCTACAATGAGCAGTTCTTC
j_call: TRBJ2-1
clone_size: -
d_call: -
v_call: TRBV28

cdr3_aa: CASSLREGSYNEQFF
cdr3_nt: TGTGCCAGCAGCTTAAGGGAGGGGAGCTACAATGAGCAGTTCTTC
j_call: TRBJ2-1
clone_size: -
d_call: TRBD2
v_call: TRBV7-9

cdr3_aa: CASSPQGAGEAFF
cdr3_nt: TGTGCCAGCAGCCCCCAGGGGGCTGGTGAAGCTTTCTTT
j_call: TRBJ1-1
clone_size: once
d_call: TRBD1
v_call: TRBV7-3

cdr3_aa: CASSESGPGTDTQYF
cdr3_nt: TGTGCCAGCAGCGAAAGCGGACCCGGCACAGATACGCAGTATTTT
j_call: TRBJ2-3
clone_size: -
d_call: -
v_call: TRBV2

cdr3_aa: CASSLAPRGDGYTF
cdr3_nt: TGTGCCAGCAGCCTAGCACCCAGGGGGGATGGCTACACCTTC
j_call: TRBJ1-2
clone_size: -
d_call: TRBD1
v_call: TRBV27

cdr3_aa: CASSDGTYEQYF
cdr3_nt: TGTGCCAGCAGTGACGGTACCTACGAGCAGTACTTC
j_call: TRBJ2-7
clone_size: -
d_call: -
v_call: TRBV2

cdr3_aa: CASSQQGRDYEQYF
cdr3_nt: TGTGCCAGCAGTCAACAGGGTCGCGACTACGAGCAGTACTTC
j_call: TRBJ2-7
clone_size: -
d_call: -
v_call: TRBV27

cdr3_aa: CASSMGRGDRGNNEQFF
cdr3_nt: TGTGCCAGTAGTATGGGACGGGGGGACAGGGGAAACAATGAGCAGTTCTTC
j_call: TRBJ2-1
clone_size: -
d_call: TRBD1
v_call: TRBV19

cdr3_aa: CASTNGAGANVLTF
cdr3_nt: TGTGCCAGCACTAATGGAGCTGGGGCCAACGTCCTGACTTTC
j_call: TRBJ2-6
clone_size: -
d_call: -
v_call: TRBV27

cdr3_aa: CAWSVRPGQGREKLFF
cdr3_nt: TGTGCCTGGAGTGTACGTCCAGGACAGGGGCGTGAAAAACTGTTTTTT
j_call: TRBJ1-4
clone_size: -
d_call: TRBD1
v_call: TRBV30

cdr3_aa: CAWSRGSTNEKLFF
cdr3_nt: TGTGCCTGGAGTCGGGGGTCAACTAATGAAAAACTGTTTTTT
j_call: TRBJ1-4
clone_size: -
d_call: -
v_call: TRBV30

cdr3_aa: CASSPTLGRSNQPQHF
cdr3_nt: TGTGCCAGTAGTCCAACCTTGGGCAGAAGCAATCAGCCCCAGCATTTT
j_call: TRBJ1-5
clone_size: -
d_call: -
v_call: TRBV19

cdr3_aa: CASSPGDSFFTDTQYF
cdr3_nt: TGTGCCAGCAGCCCTGGGGACAGTTTTTTCACAGATACGCAGTATTTT
j_call: TRBJ2-3
clone_size: once
d_call: TRBD1
v_call: TRBV5-6

cdr3_aa: CASTLGGGRVNEKLFF
cdr3_nt: TGTGCCAGCACCCTAGGGGGTGGCAGGGTGAATGAAAAACTGTTTTTT
j_call: TRBJ1-4
clone_size: -
d_call: -
v_call: TRBV28

cdr3_aa: CASSPARGKLAKNIQYF
cdr3_nt: TGTGCCAGCAGCCCTGCCCGGGGAAAGCTGGCCAAAAACATTCAGTACTTC
j_call: TRBJ2-4
clone_size: once
d_call: -
v_call: TRBV11-2

cdr3_aa: CASSLLGGRQYF
cdr3_nt: TGTGCCAGCAGCTTACTGGGGGGGAGGCAGTATTTT
j_call: TRBJ2-3
clone_size: -
d_call: TRBD2
v_call: TRBV11-2

cdr3_aa: CASSPPGGPLTQYF
cdr3_nt: TGTGCCAGTAGTCCCCCAGGGGGCCCCTTGACCCAGTACTTC
j_call: TRBJ2-5
clone_size: -
d_call: TRBD1
v_call: TRBV19

cdr3_aa: CASSPIRQGLTEAFF
cdr3_nt: TGCGCCAGCAGCCCGATCCGACAGGGTTTAACTGAAGCTTTCTTT
j_call: TRBJ1-1
clone_size: once
d_call: TRBD1
v_call: TRBV5-1

cdr3_aa: CASSPGTGRLEAFF
cdr3_nt: TGTGCCAGCAGTCCTGGGACAGGGAGGTTGGAAGCTTTCTTT
j_call: TRBJ1-1
clone_size: -
d_call: TRBD1
v_call: TRBV9